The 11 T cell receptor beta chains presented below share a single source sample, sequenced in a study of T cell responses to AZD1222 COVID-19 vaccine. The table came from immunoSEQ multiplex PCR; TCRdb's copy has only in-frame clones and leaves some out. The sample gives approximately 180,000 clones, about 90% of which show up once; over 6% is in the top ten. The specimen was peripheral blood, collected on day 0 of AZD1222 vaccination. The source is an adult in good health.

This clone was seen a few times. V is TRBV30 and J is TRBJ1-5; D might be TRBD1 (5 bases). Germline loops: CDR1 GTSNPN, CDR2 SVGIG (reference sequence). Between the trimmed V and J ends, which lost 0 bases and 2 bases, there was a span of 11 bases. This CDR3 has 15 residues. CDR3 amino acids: CAWSVGVSGNQPQHF. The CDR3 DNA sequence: TGTGCCTGGAGTGTAGGGGTAAGTGGCAATCAGCCCCAGCATTTT.

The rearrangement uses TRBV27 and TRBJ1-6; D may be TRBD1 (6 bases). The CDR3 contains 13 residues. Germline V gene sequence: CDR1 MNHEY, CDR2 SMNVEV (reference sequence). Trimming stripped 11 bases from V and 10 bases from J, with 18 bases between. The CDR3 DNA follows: TGTGCCTCTGGGGGGCCTTGGGAGTCACCCCTCCACTTT. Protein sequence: CASGGPWESPLHF.

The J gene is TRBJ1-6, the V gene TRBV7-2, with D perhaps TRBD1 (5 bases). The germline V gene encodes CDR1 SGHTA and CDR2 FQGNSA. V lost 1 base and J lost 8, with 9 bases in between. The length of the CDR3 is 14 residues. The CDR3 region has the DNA TGTGCCAGCAGCTTAGATACAGGCTATTCACCCCTCCACTTT. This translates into CASSLDTGYSPLHF.

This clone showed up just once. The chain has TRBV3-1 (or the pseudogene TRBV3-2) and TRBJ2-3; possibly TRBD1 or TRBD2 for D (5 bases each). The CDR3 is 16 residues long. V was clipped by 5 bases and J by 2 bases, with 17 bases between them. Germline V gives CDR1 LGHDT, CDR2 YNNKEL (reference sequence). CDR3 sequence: CASSAGTEDFTDTQYF. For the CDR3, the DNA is TGTGCCAGCAGCGCCGGGACGGAGGATTTCACAGATACGCAGTATTTT.

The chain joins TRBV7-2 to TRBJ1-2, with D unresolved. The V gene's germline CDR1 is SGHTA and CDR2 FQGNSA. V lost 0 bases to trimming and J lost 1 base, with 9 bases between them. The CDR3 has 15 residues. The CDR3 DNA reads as TGTGCCAGCAGCTTAGCCGCGACCCTTAACTATGGCTACACCTTC. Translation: CASSLAATLNYGYTF.

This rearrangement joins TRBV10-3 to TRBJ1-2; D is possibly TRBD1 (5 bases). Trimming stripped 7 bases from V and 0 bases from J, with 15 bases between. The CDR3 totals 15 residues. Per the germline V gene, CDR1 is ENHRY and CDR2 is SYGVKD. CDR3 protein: CAITVKDTSNYGYTF. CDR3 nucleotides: TGTGCCATCACGGTTAAGGACACCTCTAACTATGGCTACACCTTC.

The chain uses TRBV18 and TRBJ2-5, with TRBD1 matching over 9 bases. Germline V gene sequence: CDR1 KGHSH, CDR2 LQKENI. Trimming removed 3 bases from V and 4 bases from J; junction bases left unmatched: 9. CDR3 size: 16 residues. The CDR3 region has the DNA TGTGCCAGCTCACCCCGGGACAGGGTGACGGGAGAGACCCAGTACTTC. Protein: CASSPRDRVTGETQYF.

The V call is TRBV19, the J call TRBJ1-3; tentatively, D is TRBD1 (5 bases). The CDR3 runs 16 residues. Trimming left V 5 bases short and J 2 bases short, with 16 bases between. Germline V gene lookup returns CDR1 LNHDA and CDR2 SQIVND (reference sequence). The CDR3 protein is CASSPPGIGAGNTIYF. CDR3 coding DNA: TGTGCCAGTAGTCCCCCAGGGATCGGTGCTGGAAACACCATATATTTT.

The chain's CDR3 is CASSSMGKFKGTEAFF. CDR3 DNA: TGTGCCAGCAGCTCCATGGGCAAATTCAAGGGCACTGAAGCTTTCTTT. The rearrangement links TRBV11-2 to TRBJ1-1; no firm D call. Trimming cost V 4 bases and J 4 bases, with 19 bases left between them. CDR3 length: 16 amino acids. Germline lookup yields CDR1 SGHAT and CDR2 FQNNGV.

CDR3 sequence reads: CASSLSARGPASYNEQFF. CDR3 coding DNA: TGTGCCAGCAGTTTATCCGCCAGGGGACCTGCGTCCTACAATGAGCAGTTCTTC. The genes are TRBV27 and TRBJ2-1; D is possibly TRBD1 (6 bases). The CDR3 length is 18 residues. Germline CDR1 MNHEY, CDR2 SMNVEV (reference sequence). V was shortened by 0 bases and J by 1 base, with 16 bases between the two germline ends.

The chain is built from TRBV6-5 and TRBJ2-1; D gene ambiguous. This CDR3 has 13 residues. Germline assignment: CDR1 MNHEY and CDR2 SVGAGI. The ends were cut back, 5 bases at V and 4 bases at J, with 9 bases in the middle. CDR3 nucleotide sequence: TGTGCCAGCAGTCGTTCAGAATACAATGAGCAGTTCTTC. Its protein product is CASSRSEYNEQFF.